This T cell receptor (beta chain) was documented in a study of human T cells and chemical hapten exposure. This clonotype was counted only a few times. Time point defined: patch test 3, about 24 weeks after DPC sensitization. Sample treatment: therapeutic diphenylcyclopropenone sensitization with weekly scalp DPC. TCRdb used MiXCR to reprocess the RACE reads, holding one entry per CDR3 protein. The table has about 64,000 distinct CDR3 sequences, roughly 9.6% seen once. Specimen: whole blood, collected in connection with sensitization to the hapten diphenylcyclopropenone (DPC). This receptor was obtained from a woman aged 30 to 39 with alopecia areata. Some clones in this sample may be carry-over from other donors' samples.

CDR3 sequence reads: CASSLGQDTYEQYF. As DNA, the CDR3 is TGTGCCAGCAGTTTGGGACAGGACACCTACGAGCAGTACTTC. The rearrangement joins TRBV27 to TRBJ2-7, with 8 bases aligning to TRBD1. The V and J ends lost 3 bases and 2 bases, in that order; junction bases with no gene match: 3. The CDR3 length is 14 residues. Looked up from germline, CDR1 is MNHEY and CDR2 is SMNVEV (reference sequence).